This TCR beta chain stems from a study of CD8 T cells in ankylosing spondylitis. This clonotype rates as medium-sized. Its specificity is not known. Germline V CDR1 and CDR2: SNHLY, FYNNEI. The CDR3 spans 15 residues. The V end was cut by 6 bases, the J end by 4 bases, with 18 bases between. TCRdb reprocessed the 5' RACE reads via MiXCR and lists one record per CDR3 protein. The repertoire holds 250,000 to 350,000 distinct CDR3 sequences, 8% seen once, with more than 12% in the top ten. Study-wide findings and caveats: It appeared that ankylosing spondylitis blood was characterized by a TCR beta motif of 8 or 9 highly homologous variants. Enrichment of disease-linked clones was reportedly significant in matched ankylosing spondylitis synovial fluid.

The rearrangement uses TRBV2 and TRBJ1-1, with a tentative D call TRBD1 (6 bases). Specimen: blood, either unsorted or a sorted T cell fraction (not recorded which). The source is a male donor with ankylosing spondylitis. Here the CDR3 reads CASRGKGGWSTEAFF. CDR3 nucleotide sequence: TGTGCCAGCAGGGGCAAGGGGGGCTGGAGCACTGAAGCTTTCTTT.